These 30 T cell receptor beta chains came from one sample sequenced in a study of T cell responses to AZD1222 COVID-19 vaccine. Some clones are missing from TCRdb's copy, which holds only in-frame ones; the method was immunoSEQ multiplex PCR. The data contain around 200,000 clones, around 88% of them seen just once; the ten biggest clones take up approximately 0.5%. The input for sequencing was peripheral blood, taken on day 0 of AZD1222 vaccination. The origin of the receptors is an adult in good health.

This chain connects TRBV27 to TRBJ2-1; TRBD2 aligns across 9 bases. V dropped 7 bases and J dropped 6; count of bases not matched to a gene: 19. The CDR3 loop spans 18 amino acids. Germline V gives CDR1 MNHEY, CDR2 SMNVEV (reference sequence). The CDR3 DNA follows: TGTGCCAGCACCGCTAGGGTAGCGGGAGCAGGGGGACGCAATGAGCAGTTCTTC. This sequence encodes CASTARVAGAGGRNEQFF.

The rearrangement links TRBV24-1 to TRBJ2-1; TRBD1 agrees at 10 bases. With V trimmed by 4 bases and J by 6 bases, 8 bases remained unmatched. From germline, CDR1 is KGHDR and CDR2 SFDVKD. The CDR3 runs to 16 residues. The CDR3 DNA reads TGTGCCACCAGTGACACCCGGGACAGGGGACCCAATGAGCAGTTCTTC. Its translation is CATSDTRDRGPNEQFF.

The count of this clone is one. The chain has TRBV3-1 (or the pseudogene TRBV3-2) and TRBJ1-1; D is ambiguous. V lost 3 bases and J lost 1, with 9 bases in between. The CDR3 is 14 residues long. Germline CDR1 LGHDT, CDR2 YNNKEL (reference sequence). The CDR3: CASSQWDANTEAFF. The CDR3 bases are TGTGCCAGCAGCCAGTGGGATGCGAACACTGAAGCTTTCTTT.

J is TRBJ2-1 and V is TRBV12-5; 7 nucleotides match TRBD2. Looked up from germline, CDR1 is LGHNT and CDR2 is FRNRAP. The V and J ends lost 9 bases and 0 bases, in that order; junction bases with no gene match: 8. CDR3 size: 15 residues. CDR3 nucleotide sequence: TGTGCTAGCGGGGGGAGCGGACCCTCCTACAATGAGCAGTTCTTC. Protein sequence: CASGGSGPSYNEQFF.

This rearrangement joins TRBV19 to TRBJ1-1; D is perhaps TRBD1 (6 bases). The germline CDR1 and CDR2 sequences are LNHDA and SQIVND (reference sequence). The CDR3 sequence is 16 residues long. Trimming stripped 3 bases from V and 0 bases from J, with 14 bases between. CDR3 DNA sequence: TGTGCCAGTAGTATTAGGGGCAGGGGCATGAACACTGAAGCTTTCTTT. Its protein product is CASSIRGRGMNTEAFF.

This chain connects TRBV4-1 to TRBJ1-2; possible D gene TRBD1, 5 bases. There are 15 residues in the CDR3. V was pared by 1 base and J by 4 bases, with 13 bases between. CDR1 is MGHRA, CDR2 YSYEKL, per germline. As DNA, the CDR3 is TGCGCCAGCAGCCAAGTCCTGGACACACCCTATGGCTACACCTTC. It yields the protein CASSQVLDTPYGYTF.

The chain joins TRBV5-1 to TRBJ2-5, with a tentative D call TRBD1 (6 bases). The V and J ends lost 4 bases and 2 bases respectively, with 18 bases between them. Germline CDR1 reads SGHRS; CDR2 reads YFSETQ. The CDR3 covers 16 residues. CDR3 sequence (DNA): TGCGCCAGCAGCCCGTCTGGGGGCCCCCCACAAGAGACCCAGTACTTC. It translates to CASSPSGGPPQETQYF.

The CDR3 here is CASSRVDDEKLFF. The CDR3 DNA reads as TGTGCCAGCAGCAGGGTAGATGATGAAAAACTGTTTTTT. V is TRBV27 and J is TRBJ1-4; tentative D call: TRBD1 (5 bases). V was cut by 6 bases and J by 6 bases, with 11 bases left in between. CDR3 length: 13 amino acids. The germline V gene encodes CDR1 MNHEY and CDR2 SMNVEV (reference sequence).

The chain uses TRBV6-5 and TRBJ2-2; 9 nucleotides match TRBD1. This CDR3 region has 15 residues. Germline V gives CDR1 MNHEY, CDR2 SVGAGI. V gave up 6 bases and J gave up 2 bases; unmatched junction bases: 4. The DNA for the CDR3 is TGTGCCAGCAGCCCGGACAGGGGCAACACCGGGGAGCTGTTTTTT. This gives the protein CASSPDRGNTGELFF.

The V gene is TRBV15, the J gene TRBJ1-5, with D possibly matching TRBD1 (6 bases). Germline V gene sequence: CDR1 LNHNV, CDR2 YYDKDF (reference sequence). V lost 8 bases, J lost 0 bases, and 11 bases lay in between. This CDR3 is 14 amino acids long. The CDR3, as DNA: TGTGCCACCCTAGACAGGAATAGCAATCAGCCCCAGCATTTT. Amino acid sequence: CATLDRNSNQPQHF.

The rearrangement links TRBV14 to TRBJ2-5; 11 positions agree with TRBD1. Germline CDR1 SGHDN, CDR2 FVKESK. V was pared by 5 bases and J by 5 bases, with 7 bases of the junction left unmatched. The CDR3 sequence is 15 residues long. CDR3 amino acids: CASSEDRGRRETQYF. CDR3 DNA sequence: TGTGCCAGCAGCGAGGACAGGGGGCGCCGCGAGACCCAGTACTTC.

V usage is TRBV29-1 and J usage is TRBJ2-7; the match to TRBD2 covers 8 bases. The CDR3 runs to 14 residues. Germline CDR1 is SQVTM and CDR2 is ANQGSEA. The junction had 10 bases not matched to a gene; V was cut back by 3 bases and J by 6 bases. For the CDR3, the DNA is TGCAGCGTTGACCGTCTAAGCGGGAGAGGCGAGCAGTACTTC. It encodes CSVDRLSGRGEQYF.

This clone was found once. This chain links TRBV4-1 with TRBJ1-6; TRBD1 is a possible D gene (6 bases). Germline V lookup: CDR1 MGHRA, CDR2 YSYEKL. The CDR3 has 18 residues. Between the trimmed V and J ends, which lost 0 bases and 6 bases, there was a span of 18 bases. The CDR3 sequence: CASSQDLKMDRFNSPLHF. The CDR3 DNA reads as TGCGCCAGCAGCCAAGATCTGAAAATGGACAGATTTAATTCACCCCTCCACTTT.

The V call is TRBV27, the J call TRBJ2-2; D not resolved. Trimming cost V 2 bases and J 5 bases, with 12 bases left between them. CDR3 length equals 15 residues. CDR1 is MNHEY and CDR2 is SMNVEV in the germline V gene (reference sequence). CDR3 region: CASSLVDAKTGELFF. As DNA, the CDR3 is TGTGCCAGCAGTTTAGTGGACGCAAAAACCGGGGAGCTGTTTTTT.

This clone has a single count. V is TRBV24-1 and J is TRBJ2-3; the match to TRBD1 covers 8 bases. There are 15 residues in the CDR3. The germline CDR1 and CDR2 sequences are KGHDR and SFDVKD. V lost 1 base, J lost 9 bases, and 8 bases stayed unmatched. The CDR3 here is CATSDFSDQGATQYF. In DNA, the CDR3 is TGTGCCACCAGTGATTTCTCGGATCAGGGGGCGACGCAGTATTTT.

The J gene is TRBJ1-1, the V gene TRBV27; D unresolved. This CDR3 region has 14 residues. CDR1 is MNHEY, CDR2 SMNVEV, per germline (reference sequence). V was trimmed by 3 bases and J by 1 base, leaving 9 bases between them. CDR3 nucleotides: TGTGCCAGCAGTTTTGGGGAGAGGAACACTGAAGCTTTCTTT. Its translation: CASSFGERNTEAFF.

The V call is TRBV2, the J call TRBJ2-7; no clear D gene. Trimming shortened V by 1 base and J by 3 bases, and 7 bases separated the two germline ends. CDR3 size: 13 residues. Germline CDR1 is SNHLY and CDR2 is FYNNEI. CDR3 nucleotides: TGTGCCAGCAGTGAAGACAGTTTCTACGAGCAGTACTTC. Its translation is CASSEDSFYEQYF.

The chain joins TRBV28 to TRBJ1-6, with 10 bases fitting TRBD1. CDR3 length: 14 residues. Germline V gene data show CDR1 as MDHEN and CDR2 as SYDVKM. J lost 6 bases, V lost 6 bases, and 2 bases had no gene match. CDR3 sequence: CASRRDRGNSPLHF. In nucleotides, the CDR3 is TGTGCCAGCAGACGGGACAGGGGTAATTCACCCCTCCACTTT.

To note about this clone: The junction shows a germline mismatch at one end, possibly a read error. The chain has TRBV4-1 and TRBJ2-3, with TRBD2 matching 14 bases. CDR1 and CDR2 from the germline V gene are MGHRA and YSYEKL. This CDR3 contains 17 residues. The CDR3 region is CASSQGTSGGRTDTQYF. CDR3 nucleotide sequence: TGCGCCAGCAGTCAAGGGACTAGCGGGGGTCGCACAGATACGCAGTATTTT.

CDR3 amino acids: CASSSGPISSTDTQYF. DNA for the CDR3: TGTGCCAGCAGCTCGGGGCCTATCTCTAGCACAGATACGCAGTATTTT. The chain links TRBV5-5 to TRBJ2-3; D possibly uses TRBD1 or TRBD2 (5 bases each). This CDR3 region has 16 residues. Trimming left V 3 bases short and J 0 bases short, with 14 bases between. Germline V lookup: CDR1 SGHKS, CDR2 YYEKEE (reference sequence).

DNA for the CDR3: TGTGCCAGCCGCAGCGATCAGGTCTATGGCTACACCTTC. This gives the protein CASRSDQVYGYTF. J is TRBJ1-2 and V is TRBV7-3; D is unclear. CDR3 length: 13 amino acids. CDR1 and CDR2 from the germline V gene are SGHTA and FQGTGA. V lost 8 bases to trimming and J lost 4 bases, with 14 bases between them.

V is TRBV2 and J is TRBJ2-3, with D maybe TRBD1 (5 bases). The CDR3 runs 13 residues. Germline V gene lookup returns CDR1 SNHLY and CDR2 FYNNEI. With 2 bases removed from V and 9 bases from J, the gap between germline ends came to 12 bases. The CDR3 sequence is CASSEFTGSTQYF. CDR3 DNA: TGTGCCAGCAGTGAATTCACAGGTTCGACGCAGTATTTT.

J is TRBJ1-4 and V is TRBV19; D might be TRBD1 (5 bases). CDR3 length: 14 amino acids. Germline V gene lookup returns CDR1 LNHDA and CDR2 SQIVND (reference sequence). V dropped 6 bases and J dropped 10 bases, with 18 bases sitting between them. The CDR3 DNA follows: TGTGCCAGTAGCCAACAGGAAATCGATGGAAAACTGTTTTTT. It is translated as CASSQQEIDGKLFF.

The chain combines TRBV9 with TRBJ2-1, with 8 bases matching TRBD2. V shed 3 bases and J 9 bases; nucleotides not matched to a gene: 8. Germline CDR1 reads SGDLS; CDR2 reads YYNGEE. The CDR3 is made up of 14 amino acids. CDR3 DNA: TGTGCCAGCAGCGCCGGGCGGGGGGCCCCTGAGCAGTTCTTC. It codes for CASSAGRGAPEQFF.

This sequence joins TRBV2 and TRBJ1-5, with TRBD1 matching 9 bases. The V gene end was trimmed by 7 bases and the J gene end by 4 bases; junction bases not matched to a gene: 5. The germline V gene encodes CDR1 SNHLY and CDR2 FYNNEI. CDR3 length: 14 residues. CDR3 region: CASNQQGANQPQHF. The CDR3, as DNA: TGTGCCAGCAATCAACAGGGGGCGAATCAGCCCCAGCATTTT.

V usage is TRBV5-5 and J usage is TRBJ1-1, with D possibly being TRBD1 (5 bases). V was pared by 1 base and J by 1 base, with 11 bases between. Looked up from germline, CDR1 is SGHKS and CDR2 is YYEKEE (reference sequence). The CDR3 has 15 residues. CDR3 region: CASSLWPGTNTEAFF. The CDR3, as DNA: TGTGCCAGCAGCTTGTGGCCGGGGACGAACACTGAAGCTTTCTTT.

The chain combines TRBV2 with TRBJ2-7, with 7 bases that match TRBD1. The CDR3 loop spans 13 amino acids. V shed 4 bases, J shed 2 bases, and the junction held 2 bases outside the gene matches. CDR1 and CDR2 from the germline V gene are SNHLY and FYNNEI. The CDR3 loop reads CASSGQGPYEQYF. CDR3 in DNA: TGTGCCAGCAGTGGACAGGGTCCCTACGAGCAGTACTTC.

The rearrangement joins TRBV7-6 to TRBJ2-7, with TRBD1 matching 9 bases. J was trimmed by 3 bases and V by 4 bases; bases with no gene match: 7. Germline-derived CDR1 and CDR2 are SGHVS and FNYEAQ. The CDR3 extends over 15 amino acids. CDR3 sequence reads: CASSSPGQGNYEQYF. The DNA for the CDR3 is TGTGCCAGCAGCTCCCCGGGACAGGGTAACTACGAGCAGTACTTC.

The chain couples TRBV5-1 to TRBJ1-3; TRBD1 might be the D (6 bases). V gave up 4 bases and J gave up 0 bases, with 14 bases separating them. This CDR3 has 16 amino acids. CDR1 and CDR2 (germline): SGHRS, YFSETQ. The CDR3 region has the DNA TGCGCCAGCAGCGCAAACAGGGCCTCCTCTGGAAACACCATATATTTT. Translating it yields CASSANRASSGNTIYF.

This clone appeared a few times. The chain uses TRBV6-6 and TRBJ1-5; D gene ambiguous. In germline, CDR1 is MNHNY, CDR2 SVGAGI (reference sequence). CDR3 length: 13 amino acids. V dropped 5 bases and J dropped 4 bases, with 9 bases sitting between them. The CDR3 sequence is CASSPTENQPQHF. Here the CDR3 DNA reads TGTGCCAGCAGTCCTACAGAGAATCAGCCCCAGCATTTT.